The clone carrying this T cell receptor (beta chain) has only a few counts. With V trimmed by 3 bases and J by 4 bases, 8 bases remained unmatched. The CDR3 is 15 residues long. Per germline, CDR1 LGHDT and CDR2 YNNKEL (reference sequence). This entry belongs to a study of T-cell reconstitution after alpha-beta-depleted transplantation in children. Unique molecular identifiers were incorporated when the TCRbeta library was constructed. TCRdb fed the PCR reads into MiXCR, producing one record per CDR3 protein. The table lists a few hundred thousand distinct CDR3 sequences, approximately 20% of them singletons, with 3.3% in the top ten.

This rearrangement joins TRBV3-1 to TRBJ1-2; TRBD1 matches at 7 bases. This specimen was PBMCs from the stem cell graft donor, taken from the stem cell graft. The receptor comes from a human donor who donated a stem cell graft to a child with acute lymphoblastic leukemia. The CDR3 DNA follows: TGTGCCAGCAGCCAGGATACAGGGGCGACCTATGGCTACACCTTC. It is translated as CASSQDTGATYGYTF.